This T cell receptor (beta chain) was recovered during a study of T cell responses to AZD1222 COVID-19 vaccine. Profiled with immunoSEQ multiplex PCR; TCRdb holds only in-frame clones, not every one. This table has 120,000 or so clones, 92% appearing once. Trimming cost V 4 bases and J 7 bases; bases outside gene matches: 13. The CDR3 runs to 15 residues. Germline CDR1 MDHEN, CDR2 SYDVKM. The rearrangement joins TRBV28 to TRBJ2-7; TRBD2 matches 7 bases. The material sequenced was peripheral blood, taken on day 0 of AZD1222 vaccination. This TCR was sampled from an adult in good health. The CDR3 sequence is CASSSQAAGTREQYF. DNA of the CDR3: TGTGCCAGCAGTTCGCAAGCAGCGGGAACGAGAGAGCAGTACTTC. Looking up the rest from reference TRBV28 and TRBJ2-7 gives the full variable domain: DVKVTQSSRYLVKRTGEKVFLECVQDMDHENMFWYRQDPGLGLRLIYFSYDVKMKEKGDIPEGYSVSREKKERFSLILESASTNQTSMYLCASSSQAAGTREQYFGPGTRLTVT.